The T cell receptor beta chain described here comes from a study of early T cells in non-severe SARS-CoV-2 infection. This clonotype has a count of ten or more. Germline V lookup: CDR1 SNHLY, CDR2 FYNNEI. Trimming shortened V by 3 bases and J by 4 bases, and 18 bases separated the two germline ends. The CDR3 sequence is 16 residues long. TCRdb re-called the 5' RACE reads through MiXCR, storing one row per CDR3 protein. The sample holds around 92,000 distinct CDR3 sequences; about 10% are singletons and the top ten take around 5%. The specimen sequenced was whole blood. This TCR was sampled from an adult who was a healthcare worker with PCR-confirmed SARS-CoV-2 infection or an uninfected control (not recorded which). V usage is TRBV2 and J usage is TRBJ1-2; tentatively, D is TRBD1 (5 bases). CDR3 bases: TGTGCCAGCAGTGATAAACCCCCGGGACCGAGCTATGGCTACACCTTC. Translating gives CASSDKPPGPSYGYTF.